This T cell receptor beta chain was sequenced in a study of blood T cells in healthy people across ages. Overall study context: Template-switching capture recovered about one barcoded beta molecule per two T cells.

Study-wide points: The long-lived group displayed more naive CD4+ cells, plus higher diversity, than the aged donors did.

Each donor's blood draw was ten milliliters of peripheral blood. For this clonotype: The target antigen is unknown.

Germline values: CDR1 MGHRA, CDR2 YSYEKL. The CDR3 consists of 15 residues. V was trimmed by 1 base and J by 6 bases, leaving 15 bases between them. Using a J-beta primer mix together with a sample-barcoded 5' primer, a second PCR was run for roughly 7 to 11 cycles. Each of the cDNA molecules was tagged by a template-switch adaptor with 12 random nucleotides. TCRdb re-derived calls from the 5' RACE reads in MiXCR, one entry per CDR3 protein. The sample yields roughly 1.5 million distinct CDR3 sequences, about 42% seen once. The material sequenced was blood. This sequence originates from a woman between 18 and 30 years old in good health. The chain joins TRBV4-1 to TRBJ1-1; D is ambiguous. CDR3 DNA sequence: TGCGCCAGCAGCCAAGCCCCCGGGGAGGGCGCTGAAGCTTTCTTT. Translation: CASSQAPGEGAEAFF.